Below are 20 T cell receptor beta chains sequenced from a single sample in a study of blood T cell repertoires in COVID-19. The assay was immunoSEQ multiplex PCR, and TCRdb's table has in-frame clones only and misses some. The sample includes around 380,000 clones, about four fifths of them seen just once. Sequenced sample: peripheral blood. The receptors come from a human donor with acute or convalescent COVID-19. The donor label of this sample is uncertain.

This chain links TRBV6-6 with TRBJ1-2, with D possibly TRBD1 on 5 matching bases. Per germline, CDR1 MNHNY and CDR2 SVGAGI (reference sequence). This CDR3 contains 13 residues. The ends were cut back, 5 bases at V and 7 bases at J, with 14 bases in the middle. The chain's CDR3 is CASSAGYSFGYTF. CDR3 coding DNA: TGTGCCAGCAGTGCAGGGTATAGTTTTGGCTACACCTTC.

V and J are TRBV19 and TRBJ1-5; possibly TRBD1 for D (5 bases). V shed 5 bases and J shed 3 bases, with 17 bases lying between them. This CDR3 has 16 residues. Per germline, CDR1 LNHDA and CDR2 SQIVND (reference sequence). The CDR3 sequence: CASSVSTGRSNQPQHF. CDR3 DNA sequence: TGTGCCAGTAGTGTAAGTACAGGAAGATCCAATCAGCCCCAGCATTTT.

V gene TRBV7-9 combines with J gene TRBJ1-4, with a weak D call TRBD1 (6 bases). Trimming took 2 bases from V and 7 from J, leaving 14 bases between them. Germline V gives CDR1 SEHNR, CDR2 FQNEAQ (reference sequence). The CDR3 has 15 residues. The CDR3 loop reads CASSLSGGRGEKLFF. The CDR3 coding sequence is TGTGCCAGCAGCTTATCGGGGGGGCGAGGTGAAAAACTGTTTTTT.

J is TRBJ1-1 and V is TRBV2; tentatively, D is TRBD1 (6 bases). Germline V gives CDR1 SNHLY, CDR2 FYNNEI. V shed 3 bases and J shed 6 bases, with 14 bases lying between them. This CDR3 spans 14 amino acids. In DNA, the CDR3 is TGTGCCAGCAGTGACCGGCAGGGGTCTCCTGAAGCTTTCTTT. Translation gives CASSDRQGSPEAFF.

The chain couples TRBV2 to TRBJ1-2; weak D call: TRBD1 (5 bases). Germline CDR1 SNHLY, CDR2 FYNNEI. CDR3 length: 14 amino acids. V gave up 3 bases and J gave up 5 bases, with 13 bases separating them. CDR3 DNA sequence: TGTGCCAGCAGTGAGGGGGGGGAAAGATATGGCTACACCTTC. Amino acids: CASSEGGERYGYTF. Full variable domain (remainder filled in from reference TRBV2 and TRBJ1-2): EPEVTQTPSHQVTQMGQEVILRCVPISNHLYFYWYRQILGQKVEFLVSFYNNEISEKSEIFDDQFSVERPDGSNFTLKIRSTKLEDSAMYFCASSEGGERYGYTFGSGTRLTVV.

The V call is TRBV18, the J call TRBJ2-7; TRBD1 aligns across 9 bases. The V gene end was trimmed by 6 bases and the J gene end by 3 bases; junction bases not matched to a gene: 6. Germline-derived CDR1 and CDR2 are KGHSH and LQKENI. The CDR3 sequence is 14 residues long. Here the CDR3 reads CASSTGQGIYEQYF. The CDR3 DNA reads as TGTGCCAGCTCTACGGGACAGGGCATCTACGAGCAGTACTTC.

The chain links TRBV6-5 to TRBJ2-3, with 7 positions matching TRBD1. The V gene's germline CDR1 is MNHEY and CDR2 SVGAGI. V lost 6 bases and J lost 2; bases outside the gene matches: 5. CDR3 length: 14 amino acids. The CDR3 loop reads CASRRDRNTDTQYF. The CDR3 region has the DNA TGTGCCAGCAGAAGGGACAGAAACACAGATACGCAGTATTTT.

The V and J genes are TRBV6-5 and TRBJ2-1, with TRBD1 matching over 10 bases. Unmatched junction bases numbered 8, after V lost 6 bases and J lost 6 bases. Germline V gives CDR1 MNHEY, CDR2 SVGAGI. This CDR3 contains 15 residues. The CDR3 reads CASSPGQGGVNEQFF. The DNA of the CDR3 is TGTGCCAGCAGCCCCGGACAGGGGGGGGTCAATGAGCAGTTCTTC.

The V call is TRBV12-3 or TRBV12-4, the J call TRBJ1-5, with 8 bases that match TRBD1. This CDR3 contains 13 residues. The J segment lost 4 bases and the V segment lost 6 bases, leaving 2 bases of the junction unmatched. The chain's CDR3 is CASRGQGNQPQHF. In DNA form, the CDR3 reads TGTGCCAGCAGAGGACAGGGAAATCAGCCCCAGCATTTT.

This chain connects TRBV19 to TRBJ1-4; 7 nucleotides align to TRBD1. The length of the CDR3 is 15 residues. The trim removed 3 bases at V and 8 bases at J, leaving 9 bases unmatched. The germline gives CDR1 LNHDA, CDR2 SQIVND (reference sequence). The CDR3 DNA follows: TGTGCCAGTAGTATCTCGGACAGGCGACGAGAAAAACTGTTTTTT. It is translated as CASSISDRRREKLFF.

J is TRBJ1-6 and V is TRBV28; 10 nucleotides line up with TRBD1. This CDR3 is 15 amino acids long. Per germline, CDR1 MDHEN and CDR2 SYDVKM. V was pared by 6 bases and J by 4 bases, with 3 bases of the junction left unmatched. This chain's CDR3 is CASRGQGTYNSPLHF. CDR3 nucleotides: TGTGCCAGCAGGGGACAGGGGACTTATAATTCACCCCTCCACTTT.

This clone has only one observation. V usage is TRBV19 and J usage is TRBJ1-5; 11 bases line up with TRBD1. J was trimmed by 4 bases and V by 4 bases; bases with no gene match: 3. CDR3 length: 15 residues. The germline CDR1 and CDR2 sequences are LNHDA and SQIVND (reference sequence). The chain's CDR3 is CASSKDRGQNQPQHF. The DNA of the CDR3 is TGTGCCAGTAGTAAGGACAGGGGGCAAAATCAGCCCCAGCATTTT.

This chain joins TRBV2 and TRBJ1-5; D is unresolved. V shed 0 bases and J shed 9 bases, with 12 bases lying between them. This CDR3 is built from 14 residues. CDR1 is SNHLY, CDR2 FYNNEI, per germline. For the CDR3, the DNA is TGTGCCAGCAGTGAAGCCCTCCTCACGGGGCCCCAGCATTTT. It translates to CASSEALLTGPQHF.

This clone was seen a few times. V is TRBV30 and J is TRBJ1-1; D call uncertain. This CDR3 region has 13 residues. CDR1 is GTSNPN and CDR2 is SVGIG in the germline V gene (reference sequence). The V and J ends lost 1 base and 3 bases respectively, with 9 bases between them. The CDR3 region has the DNA TGTGCCTGGAGTGACTACATATACACTGAAGCTTTCTTT. Amino acid sequence: CAWSDYIYTEAFF. The whole variable domain, filled in from reference TRBV30 and TRBJ1-1, reads SQTIHQWPATLVQPVGSPLSLECTVEGTSNPNLYWYRQAAGRGLQLLFYSVGIGQISSEVPQNLSASRPQDRQFILSSKKLLLSDSGFYLCAWSDYIYTEAFFGQGTRLTVV.

The chain employs TRBV6-5 and TRBJ1-1; D is perhaps TRBD1 (5 bases). V lost 2 bases and J 6 bases, leaving 13 bases between the germline ends. In germline, CDR1 is MNHEY, CDR2 SVGAGI. The CDR3 is 14 residues long. CDR3 sequence reads: CASSYGAGRAEAFF. CDR3 DNA: TGTGCCAGCAGTTACGGGGCGGGGAGGGCTGAAGCTTTCTTT.

The V call is TRBV25-1, the J call TRBJ2-1; TRBD1 aligns across 7 bases. Trimming at V came to 7 bases and at J to 15 bases, leaving 9 bases not matched to a gene. Germline V gene lookup returns CDR1 MGHDK and CDR2 SYGVNS. This CDR3 comprises 11 residues. Written as DNA, the CDR3 is TGTGCCAGCACCGGACAGGCCTCATCGTTCTTC. This translates into CASTGQASSFF.

V gene TRBV4-2 combines with J gene TRBJ2-7, with 10 bases identical to TRBD1. Germline assignment: CDR1 LGHNA and CDR2 YNFKEQ. The J segment lost 5 bases and the V segment lost 0 bases, leaving 10 bases of the junction unmatched. This CDR3 region has 17 residues. The DNA of the CDR3 is TGTGCCAGCAGCCAAGATTGGTCCGACAGGGGGCACAACGAGCAGTACTTC. This translates into CASSQDWSDRGHNEQYF.

The V gene is TRBV19, the J gene TRBJ1-2, with a weak D call TRBD1 (5 bases). Germline V lookup: CDR1 LNHDA, CDR2 SQIVND (reference sequence). This CDR3 region has 14 residues. The ends were cut back, 5 bases at V and 2 bases at J, with 12 bases in the middle. CDR3: CASSSESGNYGYTF. The CDR3, as DNA: TGTGCCAGTAGTTCGGAGTCAGGGAACTATGGCTACACCTTC.

The rearrangement joins TRBV6-6 to TRBJ1-1; TRBD1 agrees at 12 bases. The V segment lost 0 bases and the J segment 7 bases; nucleotides outside the gene matches: 3. Germline values: CDR1 MNHNY, CDR2 SVGAGI (reference sequence). The CDR3 runs 15 residues. The CDR3 region is CASSYSGQGAVEAFF. CDR3 DNA: TGTGCCAGCAGTTACTCGGGACAGGGGGCGGTTGAAGCTTTCTTT.

This chain joins TRBV29-1 and TRBJ2-2; 9 bases agree with TRBD1. CDR1 is SQVTM, CDR2 ANQGSEA, per germline. The junction had 3 bases not matched to a gene; V was cut back by 5 bases and J by 2 bases. The CDR3 is made up of 14 amino acids. The CDR3 loop reads CSVMDRGNTGELFF. For the CDR3, the DNA is TGCAGCGTTATGGACAGGGGCAACACCGGGGAGCTGTTTTTT.